The T cell receptor beta chain described here comes from a study of technical replicates of blood from a few donors. Only in-frame clones appear in the TCRdb table, and some are missing; sequencing was by immunoSEQ multiplex PCR. Here the sample spans some 50,000 clones, 94% being singletons. Germline CDR1 and CDR2: SEHNR and FQNEAQ (reference sequence). The CDR3 runs 16 residues. V shed 5 bases and J 6 bases; nucleotides not matched to a gene: 9. The sequenced material came from T cells isolated from PBMCs. The receptor was derived from a human donor in good health. The chain combines TRBV7-9 with TRBJ2-2; 10 nucleotides line up with TRBD2. This chain's CDR3 is CASSEPSGSPAGELFF. The CDR3 DNA reads as TGTGCCAGCAGCGAGCCTAGCGGGAGTCCCGCCGGGGAGCTGTTTTTT.